This T cell receptor beta chain was sequenced in a study of blood T cell repertoires in COVID-19. Study at large: Whether acute or convalescent, the COVID-19 samples came from the United States, Italy and Spain.

The CDR3 covers 16 residues. Germline CDR1 reads SGDLS; CDR2 reads YYNGEE. Trimming removed 4 bases from V and 4 bases from J, with 20 bases in between. Seattle participants joined during active infection and were tracked over time. The table came from immunoSEQ multiplex PCR; TCRdb's copy has only in-frame clones and leaves some out. This sample has almost 350,000 clones, with approximately 89% found just once. The source of this sequence is a woman between 55 and 75 years old with COVID-19, enrolled during active disease. The chain joins TRBV9 to TRBJ1-1, with D maybe TRBD1 (6 bases). The specimen sequenced was peripheral blood. The CDR3 sequence is CASSSPTGGLGTEAFF. CDR3 in DNA: TGTGCCAGCAGCTCCCCCACGGGGGGGCTGGGCACTGAAGCTTTCTTT.